One T cell receptor beta chain is described in this entry. Germline loops: CDR1 SGHVS, CDR2 FNYEAQ. This CDR3 is 15 amino acids long. With UMI labels, 5' RACE was used to prepare the TRB cDNA libraries. TCRdb re-called the 5' RACE reads and gives one entry per CDR3 protein, without DNA. The data show over 70,000 distinct CDR3 sequences, and the top ten clones hold about 1%. This sample was included in a study of CXCR3-negative and CXCR3-positive naive CD8 T cells. This sequence was found in a human donor in good health. Some clones in this sample may be carry-over from other donors' samples. The rearrangement uses TRBV7-6 and TRBJ2-3; TCRdb calls TRBD1, which cannot be checked without DNA. The sequenced sample was naive CXCR3- CD8+ T cells from blood. As to subset: CD45RO-CCR7+CD27+CD95- naive CD8+ T cells lacking CXCR3 (TNR3-). This CDR3 is CASSLVQGDTDTQYF.